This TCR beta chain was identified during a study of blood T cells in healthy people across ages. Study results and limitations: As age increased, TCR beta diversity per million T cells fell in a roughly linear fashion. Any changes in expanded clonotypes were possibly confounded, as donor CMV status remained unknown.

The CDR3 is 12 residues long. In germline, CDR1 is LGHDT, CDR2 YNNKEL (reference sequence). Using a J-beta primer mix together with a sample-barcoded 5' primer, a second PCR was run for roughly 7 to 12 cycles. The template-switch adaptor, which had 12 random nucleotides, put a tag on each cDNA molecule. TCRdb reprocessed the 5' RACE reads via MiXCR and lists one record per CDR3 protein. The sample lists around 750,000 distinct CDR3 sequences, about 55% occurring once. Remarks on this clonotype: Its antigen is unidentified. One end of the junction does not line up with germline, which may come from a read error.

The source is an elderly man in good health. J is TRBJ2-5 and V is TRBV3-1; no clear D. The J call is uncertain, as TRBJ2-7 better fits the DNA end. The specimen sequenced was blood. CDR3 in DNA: TGTGCCAGCGGCCAAGAGGCACACGAGCAGTACTTC. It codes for CASGQEAHEQYF.